This T cell receptor (beta chain) emerged from a study of beta chain features in type 1 diabetes. Turning to the study itself: Patients shared similar age, gender and cell yields with healthy donors.

With regard to this clone: Its matching antigen is unknown.

The V end lost 1 base, the J end lost 3 bases, and 13 bases lay between the germline ends. The length of the CDR3 is 15 residues. Per the germline V gene, CDR1 is MGHDK and CDR2 is SYGVNS. Whole-study findings and limits: All four CD4+ subsets from Type 1 diabetes patients carried moderately but significantly shorter TCRB CDR3s. A closer apparent resemblance between naive, central memory and Treg TCRB repertoires was seen in patients than in healthy donors.

The whole isolated RNA underwent reverse transcription, so sequencing captured expressed TCRB transcripts. The study sequenced naive, central memory and regulatory T cell samples to an average of about 3.8 million reads. Only in-frame clones appear in the TCRdb table, and some are missing; sequencing was by immunoSEQ multiplex PCR. The table lists about 660,000 clones, about 14% of them singletons. This clonotype originated in a man aged 18 to 29 with type 1 diabetes. Sequenced sample: naive CD4+ T cells from blood. The rearrangement links TRBV25-1 to TRBJ2-7; possible D gene TRBD2, 7 bases. The CDR3 DNA sequence: TGTGCCAGCAGTGAATCCAGGGAGGGGGACTACGAGCAGTACTTC. As protein: CASSESREGDYEQYF.